Listed here are 9 T cell receptor beta chains from one sample, sequenced in a study of cytomegalovirus exposure and HLA in healthy donors. 13 Jbeta primers and 60 Vbeta primers were used for the PCR. Only in-frame clones appear in the TCRdb table, and some are missing; sequencing was by immunoSEQ multiplex PCR. The sample has 100,000 or so clones; around 75% are singletons. Input material: PBMCs. The receptors originated from a man aged 35-49 years in good health and CMV-seronegative.

This clone was observed a handful of times. This chain joins TRBV11-1 and TRBJ1-6, with 7 bases that match TRBD1. Per germline, CDR1 SGHAT and CDR2 FQDESV (reference sequence). Trimming at V came to 5 bases and at J to 7 bases, leaving 14 bases not matched to a gene. The CDR3 has 17 residues. The CDR3 spells CASSISTGQRINSPLHF. As DNA, the CDR3 is TGTGCCAGCAGCATAAGCACGGGACAGAGGATCAATTCACCCCTCCACTTT.

The chain is built from TRBV2 and TRBJ2-1, with TRBD2 matching over 15 bases. CDR3 length equals 17 residues. V shed 5 bases and J 1 base; nucleotides not matched to a gene: 3. Germline V lookup: CDR1 SNHLY, CDR2 FYNNEI. Here the CDR3 DNA reads TGTGCCAGCAGTCGGACTAGCGGGGGGGCATCCTACAATGAGCAGTTCTTC. It is translated as CASSRTSGGASYNEQFF.

This clone was detected only once. The V and J genes are TRBV28 and TRBJ1-1; a possible D gene is TRBD1 (6 bases). Germline CDR1 MDHEN, CDR2 SYDVKM. Trimming removed 3 bases from V and 3 bases from J, with 14 bases in between. The CDR3 spans 15 residues. The CDR3 region is CASSFLGGLYTEAFF. The DNA for the CDR3 is TGTGCCAGCAGTTTTCTGGGGGGGCTGTACACTGAAGCTTTCTTT.

The rearrangement links TRBV5-6 to TRBJ2-1; 10 bases agree with TRBD1. V was clipped by 0 bases and J by 5 bases; unmatched bases: 2. The CDR3 totals 15 residues. Germline values: CDR1 SGHDT, CDR2 YYEEEE. CDR3 amino acids: CASSLAGTGDNEQFF. The CDR3 DNA reads TGTGCCAGCAGCTTGGCCGGGACAGGGGACAATGAGCAGTTCTTC.

The chain recombines TRBV5-4 with TRBJ1-5; perhaps TRBD1 as D (6 bases). V was trimmed by 0 bases and J by 7 bases, leaving 11 bases between them. CDR1 and CDR2 (germline): SGHNT, YYREEE (reference sequence). This CDR3 spans 14 amino acids. CDR3 loop: CASSLVGARQPQHF. CDR3 DNA sequence: TGTGCCAGCAGCTTGGTGGGGGCGAGACAGCCCCAGCATTTT. Complete variable domain (other parts from reference TRBV5-4 and TRBJ1-5): ETGVTQSPTHLIKTRGQQVTLRCSSQSGHNTVSWYQQALGQGPQFIFQYYREEENGRGNFPPRFSGLQFPNYSSELNVNALELDDSALYLCASSLVGARQPQHFGDGTRLSIL.

This clone was counted between two and nine times. The chain is built from TRBV7-8 and TRBJ1-5; D is unresolved. This CDR3 is 14 amino acids long. Germline V gives CDR1 SGHVS, CDR2 FQNEAQ. V shed 2 bases and J shed 3 bases, with 8 bases lying between them. CDR3 sequence (DNA): TGTGCCAGCAGCTTACTACAGCTCAATCAGCCCCAGCATTTT. This encodes CASSLLQLNQPQHF.

The gene calls are TRBV6-1 and TRBJ2-1, with D tentatively TRBD1 (5 bases). The V end lost 2 bases, the J end lost 1 base, and 6 bases lay between the germline ends. Per the germline V gene, CDR1 is MNHNS and CDR2 is SASEGT. The CDR3 length is 14 residues. Here the CDR3 DNA reads TGTGCCAGCAGTGAACAGGGTTCCTACAATGAGCAGTTCTTC. This sequence encodes CASSEQGSYNEQFF.

The chain couples TRBV7-3 to TRBJ2-1, with D perhaps TRBD1 (6 bases). Trimming stripped 2 bases from V and 0 bases from J, with 17 bases between. From germline, CDR1 is SGHTA and CDR2 FQGTGA. The CDR3 is made up of 18 amino acids. The CDR3 reads CASSLGILVDSSYNEQFF. The CDR3 DNA reads TGTGCCAGCAGCTTAGGGATCTTGGTGGACAGCTCCTACAATGAGCAGTTCTTC.

The J gene is TRBJ2-1, the V gene TRBV4-3; TRBD2 matches 13 bases. CDR3 length: 16 amino acids. J gave up 4 bases and V 1 base, and 1 base lay outside the gene matches. Per the germline V gene, CDR1 is LGHNA and CDR2 is YSLEER. The chain's CDR3 is CASSQGTSGGYNEQFF. CDR3 DNA sequence: TGCGCCAGCAGCCAAGGGACTAGCGGGGGTTACAATGAGCAGTTCTTC.